Reported below is one T cell receptor (beta chain). Its matching antigen is unknown. The data derive from a study of OX40 agonist ivuxolimab in advanced cancers. Study overall: Patients received ivuxolimab, an agonistic anti-OX40 (CD134) antibody. Mean age 60 years, range about 23 to 80; approximately 83% male. Partial response was recorded in three patients: one hepatocellular carcinoma and two cutaneous melanoma cases. Regarding the study as a whole: Mean expanded clone counts were higher in CD8+ than CD4+ T cells.

The V end was cut by 3 bases, the J end by 2 bases, with 11 bases between. In germline, CDR1 is MNHEY, CDR2 SMNVEV (reference sequence). The CDR3 sequence is 14 residues long. Here immunoSEQ multiplex PCR was the method, and the copy in TCRdb shows in-frame clones only, minus some. The table has 65,000 or so clones, over 90% seen once. The input for sequencing was CD4+ or CD8+ T cells sorted from blood, taken in a trial of the OX40 agonist ivuxolimab. This TCR was recovered from an adult with an advanced solid tumor such as melanoma, head and neck, liver or kidney cancer. V usage is TRBV27 and J usage is TRBJ2-7; tentative D call: TRBD1 (5 bases). CDR3 sequence reads: CASSLTAIPYEQYF. CDR3 DNA: TGTGCCAGCAGTTTGACAGCTATCCCCTACGAGCAGTACTTC.